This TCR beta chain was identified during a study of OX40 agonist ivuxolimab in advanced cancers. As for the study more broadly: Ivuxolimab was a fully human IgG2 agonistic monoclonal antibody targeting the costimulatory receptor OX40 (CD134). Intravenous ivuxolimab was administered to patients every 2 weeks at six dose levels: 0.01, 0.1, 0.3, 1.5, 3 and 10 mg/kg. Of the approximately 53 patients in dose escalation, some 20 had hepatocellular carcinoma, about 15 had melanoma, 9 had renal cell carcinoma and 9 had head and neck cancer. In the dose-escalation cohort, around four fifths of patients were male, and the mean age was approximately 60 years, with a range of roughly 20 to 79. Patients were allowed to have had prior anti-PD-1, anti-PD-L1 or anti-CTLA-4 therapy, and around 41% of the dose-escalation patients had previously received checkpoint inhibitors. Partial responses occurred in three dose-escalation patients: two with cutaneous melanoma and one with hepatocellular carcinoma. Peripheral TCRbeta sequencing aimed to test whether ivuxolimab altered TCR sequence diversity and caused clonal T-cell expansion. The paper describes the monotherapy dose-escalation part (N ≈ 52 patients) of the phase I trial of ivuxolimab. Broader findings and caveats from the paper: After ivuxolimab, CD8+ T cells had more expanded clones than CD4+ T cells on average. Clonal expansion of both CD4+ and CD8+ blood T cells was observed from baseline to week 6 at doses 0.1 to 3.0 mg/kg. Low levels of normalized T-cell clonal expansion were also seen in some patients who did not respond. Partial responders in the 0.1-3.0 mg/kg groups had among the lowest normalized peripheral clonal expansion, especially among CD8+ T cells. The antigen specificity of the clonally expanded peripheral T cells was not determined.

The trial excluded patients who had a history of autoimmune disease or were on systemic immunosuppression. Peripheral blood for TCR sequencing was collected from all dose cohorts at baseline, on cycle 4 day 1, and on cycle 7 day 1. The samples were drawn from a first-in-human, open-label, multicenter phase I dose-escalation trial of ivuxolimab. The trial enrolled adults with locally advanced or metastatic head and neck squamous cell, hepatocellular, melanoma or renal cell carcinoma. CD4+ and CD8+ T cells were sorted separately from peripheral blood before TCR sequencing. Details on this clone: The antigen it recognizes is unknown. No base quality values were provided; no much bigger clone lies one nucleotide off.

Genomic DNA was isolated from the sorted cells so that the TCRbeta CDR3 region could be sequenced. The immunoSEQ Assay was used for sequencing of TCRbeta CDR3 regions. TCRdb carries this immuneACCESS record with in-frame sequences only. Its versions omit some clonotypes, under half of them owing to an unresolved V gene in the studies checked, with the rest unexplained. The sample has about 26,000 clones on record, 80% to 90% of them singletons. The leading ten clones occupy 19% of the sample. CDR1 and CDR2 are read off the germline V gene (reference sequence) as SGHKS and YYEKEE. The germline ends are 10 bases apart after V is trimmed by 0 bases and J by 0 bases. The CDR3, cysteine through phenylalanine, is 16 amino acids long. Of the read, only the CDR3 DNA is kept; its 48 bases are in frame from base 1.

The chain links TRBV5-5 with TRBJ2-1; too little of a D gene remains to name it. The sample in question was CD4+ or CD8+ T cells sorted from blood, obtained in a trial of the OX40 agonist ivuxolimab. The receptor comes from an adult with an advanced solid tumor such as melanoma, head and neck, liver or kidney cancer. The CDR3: CASSLEEGTSYNEQFF. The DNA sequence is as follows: TGTGCCAGCAGCTTGGAAGAAGGCACCTCCTACAATGAGCAGTTCTTC. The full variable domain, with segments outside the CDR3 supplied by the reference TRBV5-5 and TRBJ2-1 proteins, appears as DAGVTQSPTHLIKTRGQQVTLRCSPISGHKSVSWYQQVLGQGPQFIFQYYEKEERGRGNFPDRFSARQFPNYSSELNVNALLLGDSALYLCASSLEEGTSYNEQFFGPGTRLTVL.